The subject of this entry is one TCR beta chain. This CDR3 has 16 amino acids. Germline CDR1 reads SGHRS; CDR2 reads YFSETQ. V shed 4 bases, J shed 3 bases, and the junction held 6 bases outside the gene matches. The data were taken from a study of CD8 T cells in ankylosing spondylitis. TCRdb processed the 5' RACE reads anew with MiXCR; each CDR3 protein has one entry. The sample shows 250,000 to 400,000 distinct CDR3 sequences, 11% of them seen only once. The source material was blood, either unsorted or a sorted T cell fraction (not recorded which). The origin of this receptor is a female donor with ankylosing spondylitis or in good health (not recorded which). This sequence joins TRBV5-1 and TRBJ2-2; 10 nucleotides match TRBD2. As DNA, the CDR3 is TGCGCCAGCAGCCTTAGGACTAGCGGAGACACCGGGGAGCTGTTTTTT. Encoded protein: CASSLRTSGDTGELFF.